One sample yielded the 6 T cell receptor beta chains listed below, sequenced in a study of blood T cells in healthy people across ages. Together with a sample-barcoded 5' primer, a J-beta primer mix was included in a second PCR lasting 7 to 11 cycles. TCRdb reanalysed the 5' RACE reads using MiXCR and keeps one entry per CDR3 protein. This table holds hundreds of thousands of distinct CDR3 sequences, under 70% found once. The specimen sequenced was blood. Every receptor here comes from a man between 60 and 75 years old in good health.

V and J are TRBV2 and TRBJ2-7; 10 bases align to TRBD2. The CDR3 loop spans 14 amino acids. Germline CDR1 reads SNHLY; CDR2 reads FYNNEI. V was pared by 5 bases and J by 3 bases, with 4 bases of the junction left unmatched. CDR3 in amino acids: CASSPWTSGYEQYF. In DNA form, the CDR3 reads TGTGCCAGCAGTCCCTGGACTAGCGGCTACGAGCAGTACTTC. The complete variable domain, with remaining parts taken from reference TRBV2 and TRBJ2-7, reads EPEVTQTPSHQVTQMGQEVILRCVPISNHLYFYWYRQILGQKVEFLVSFYNNEISEKSEIFDDQFSVERPDGSNFTLKIRSTKLEDSAMYFCASSPWTSGYEQYFGPGTRLTVT.

The genes are TRBV18 and TRBJ2-5; 7 bases map to TRBD1. The DNA end is a closer match to TRBJ2-7, so the J assignment may be wrong. CDR3 size: 14 residues. Germline V gene sequence: CDR1 KGHSH, CDR2 LQKENI. The CDR3 DNA is TGTGCCAGCTCAACGGGACAGAAGGGCTACGAGCAGTACTTC. It is translated as CASSTGQKGYEQYF.

The V and J genes are TRBV7-2 and TRBJ2-3; TRBD2 aligns across 11 bases. The CDR3 extends over 16 amino acids. The V segment lost 6 bases and the J segment 0 bases; nucleotides outside the gene matches: 5. Germline CDR1 reads SGHTA; CDR2 reads FQGNSA. The CDR3 reads CASRSGLAASTDTQYF. The CDR3 region has the DNA TGTGCCAGCAGGTCGGGACTAGCGGCTAGCACAGATACGCAGTATTTT.

This clonotype appeared many times. The gene calls are TRBV18 and TRBJ2-5; D is undetermined. Germline CDR1 and CDR2: KGHSH and LQKENI. The CDR3 runs 12 residues. V lost 8 bases to trimming and J lost 5 bases, with 12 bases between them. The CDR3 coding sequence is TGTGCCAGCAGTCCCGGACGGGAGACCCAGTACTTC. Translated: CASSPGRETQYF. The variable domain in full, completed from reference TRBV18 and TRBJ2-5, reads NAGVMQNPRHLVRRRGQEARLRCSPMKGHSHVYWYRQLPEEGLKFMVYLQKENIIDESGMPKERFSAEFPKEGPSILRIQQVVRGDSAAYFCASSPGRETQYFGPGTRLLVL.

The chain couples TRBV9 to TRBJ2-7; possibly TRBD2 for D (6 bases). In germline, CDR1 is SGDLS, CDR2 YYNGEE. The CDR3 contains 14 residues. V gave up 0 bases and J gave up 6 bases, with 13 bases separating them. The CDR3 sequence is CASSVEAEGSEQYF. CDR3 sequence (DNA): TGTGCCAGCAGCGTAGAAGCGGAGGGAAGCGAGCAGTACTTC.

This clonotype appeared a single time. V gene TRBV7-2 combines with J gene TRBJ2-7; 7 bases are shared with TRBD1. Germline CDR1 and CDR2: SGHTA and FQGNSA. The CDR3 has 13 amino acids. V dropped 5 bases and J dropped 5; count of bases not matched to a gene: 6. DNA of the CDR3: TGTGCCAGCAGCGTGGGACAGCCGAACGAGCAGTACTTC. This codes for CASSVGQPNEQYF.